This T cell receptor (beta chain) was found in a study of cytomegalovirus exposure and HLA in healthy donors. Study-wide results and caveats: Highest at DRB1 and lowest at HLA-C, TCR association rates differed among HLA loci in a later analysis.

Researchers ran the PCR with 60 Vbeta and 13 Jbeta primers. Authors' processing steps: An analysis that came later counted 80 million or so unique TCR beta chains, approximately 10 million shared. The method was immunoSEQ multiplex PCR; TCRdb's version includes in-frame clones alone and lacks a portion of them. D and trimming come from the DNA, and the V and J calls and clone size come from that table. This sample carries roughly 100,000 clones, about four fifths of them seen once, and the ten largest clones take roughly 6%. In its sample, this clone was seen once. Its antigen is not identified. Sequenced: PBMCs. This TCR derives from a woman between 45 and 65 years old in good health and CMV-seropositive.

The CDR3 spells CASSAKGDDGYTF. In DNA form, the CDR3 reads TGTGCCAGCAGTGCAAAGGGGGACGATGGCTACACCTTC. The chain couples TRBV2 to TRBJ1-2; perhaps TRBD1 as D (6 bases). The CDR3 sequence is 13 residues long. CDR1 is SNHLY, CDR2 FYNNEI, per germline. Deletions cut 4 bases from V and 6 bases from J, with 12 bases between.